These 27 T cell receptor beta chains originate from one sample sequenced in a study of control samples from healthy donors and cancer patients. The table came from immunoSEQ multiplex PCR; TCRdb's copy has only in-frame clones and leaves some out. Among roughly 30,000 clones listed, approximately 79% were seen once. Material for sequencing was PBMCs. The receptor source for this set is a man in his 60s with head and neck cancer.

Points on this clone: Other nucleotide sequences in the sample specify the same CDR3. This chain joins TRBV9 and TRBJ2-5; 8 bases agree with TRBD1. Germline CDR1 and CDR2: SGDLS and YYNGEE. V dropped 0 bases and J dropped 4; count of bases not matched to a gene: 5. The CDR3 contains 15 residues. CDR3 DNA sequence: TGTGCCAGCAGCGTAGATGGACAGGGACGAGAGACCCAGTACTTC. Its protein is CASSVDGQGRETQYF.

Written as DNA, the CDR3 is TGTGCCAGCAGCGCCGGACAGGGCTGGTCTAATGAAAAACTGTTTTTT. It yields the protein CASSAGQGWSNEKLFF. V gene TRBV5-8 combines with J gene TRBJ1-4; TRBD1 matches at 8 bases. Germline assignment: CDR1 SGHTS and CDR2 YDEGEE. V gave up 4 bases and J gave up 3 bases; unmatched junction bases: 8. The CDR3 is 16 residues long.

J is TRBJ2-7 and V is TRBV14; D perhaps matches TRBD1 (5 bases). CDR3 length: 14 amino acids. From germline, CDR1 is SGHDN and CDR2 FVKESK. Trimming took off 0 bases at V and 5 bases at J, with 11 bases between the two ends. The DNA for the CDR3 is TGTGCCAGCAGCCAAGATTTAGGGGCGAACGAGCAGTACTTC. Its translation is CASSQDLGANEQYF.

This clone was recorded once. The CDR3 bases are TGTGCCAGCAGCCAAGTTTTCGCTAGCGCTGACAATGAGCAGTTCTTC. Residues: CASSQVFASADNEQFF. The V and J genes are TRBV4-2 and TRBJ2-1; D might be TRBD2 (6 bases). Germline CDR1 reads LGHNA; CDR2 reads YNFKEQ. The CDR3 contains 16 residues. V lost 1 base and J 5 bases, leaving 15 bases between the germline ends.

This rearrangement joins TRBV16 to TRBJ1-2; 8 positions match TRBD1. The CDR3 covers 15 residues. Germline CDR1 is KGHSY and CDR2 is FQNENV. J was trimmed by 6 bases and V by 1 base; bases with no gene match: 7. DNA for the CDR3: TGTGCCAGCAGCCAATTCCCTACAGGGGGGGATGGCTACACCTTC. This encodes CASSQFPTGGDGYTF.

The chain has TRBV6-2 or TRBV6-3 and TRBJ2-4; D perhaps matches TRBD1 (5 bases). CDR3 size: 13 residues. Per the germline V gene, CDR1 is MNHEY and CDR2 is SVGEGT. V was cut by 2 bases and J by 5 bases, with 7 bases left in between. The CDR3 DNA reads TGTGCCAGCAGTTACACCAGGGAAAACATTCAGTACTTC. Amino acid sequence: CASSYTRENIQYF.

V is TRBV19 and J is TRBJ2-7, with 10 bases lining up with TRBD1. The V gene's germline CDR1 is LNHDA and CDR2 SQIVND (reference sequence). V lost 1 base and J lost 2; bases outside the gene matches: 2. This CDR3 comprises 15 residues. CDR3 amino acids: CASSIVGQGTYEQYF. The CDR3 region has the DNA TGTGCCAGTAGTATAGTGGGACAGGGGACCTACGAGCAGTACTTC.

The chain has TRBV19 and TRBJ2-7; no clear D. The V gene lost 6 bases and the J gene lost 4 bases, with 22 bases spanning the gap. CDR1 LNHDA and CDR2 SQIVND come from the germline V gene (reference sequence). The CDR3 sequence is 16 residues long. The CDR3 loop is CASSPASPPSYYEQYF. Written as DNA, the CDR3 is TGTGCCAGTAGCCCCGCTTCCCCCCCTTCCTATTACGAGCAGTACTTC.

The chain joins TRBV10-2 to TRBJ2-1, with TRBD2 as a possible D gene (5 bases). With 8 bases removed from V and 2 bases from J, the gap between germline ends came to 16 bases. This CDR3 contains 15 residues. Germline loops: CDR1 WSHSY, CDR2 SAAADI. CDR3 DNA sequence: TGCGCCAGCTTCGTAAGCCCCGGGGCCTACAATGAGCAGTTCTTC. Protein sequence: CASFVSPGAYNEQFF.

V is TRBV12-3 or TRBV12-4 and J is TRBJ2-7; D ambiguous. The CDR3 is made up of 12 amino acids. Trimming stripped 6 bases from V and 7 bases from J, with 13 bases between. The CDR3 region is CASSPRFWEQYF. The DNA of the CDR3 is TGTGCCAGCAGCCCAAGATTTTGGGAGCAGTACTTC.

The CDR3 loop is CASSEGWLAGGPWSYEQYF. The CDR3, as DNA: TGCGCCAGCAGTGAGGGTTGGCTAGCGGGAGGGCCGTGGTCCTACGAGCAGTACTTC. This chain connects TRBV10-1 to TRBJ2-7; 12 nucleotides align to TRBD2. Germline V gene lookup returns CDR1 WNHNN and CDR2 SYGVQD (reference sequence). The V and J ends lost 2 bases and 1 base, in that order; junction bases with no gene match: 12. The CDR3 totals 19 residues.

The CDR3 region has the DNA TGTGCCAGCAGCTTACTTGACGGTGTCAATCAGCCCCAGCATTTT. This translates into CASSLLDGVNQPQHF. The chain is built from TRBV11-2 and TRBJ1-5; D is unclear. Looked up from germline, CDR1 is SGHAT and CDR2 is FQNNGV. The CDR3 runs 15 residues. V lost 2 bases to trimming and J lost 3 bases, with 11 bases between them.

The gene calls are TRBV11-2 and TRBJ2-3, with TRBD2 matching 12 bases. The CDR3 covers 17 residues. V was pared by 5 bases and J by 6 bases, with 12 bases of the junction left unmatched. Germline-derived CDR1 and CDR2 are SGHAT and FQNNGV. The CDR3 DNA reads TGTGCCAGCAGCCCGCGACTAGCGGGAGAGTTTGGGGATACGCAGTATTTT. The encoded protein is CASSPRLAGEFGDTQYF.

The V and J genes are TRBV6-2 or TRBV6-3 and TRBJ2-3; D unresolved. V was pared by 2 bases and J by 4 bases, with 16 bases between. The V gene's germline CDR1 is MNHEY and CDR2 SVGEGT. The CDR3 is 16 amino acids. The CDR3 coding sequence is TGTGCCAGCAGTTACGAGGCCTACCCCGCGTCAGATACGCAGTATTTT. Translation: CASSYEAYPASDTQYF.

The chain uses TRBV12-5 and TRBJ2-1; no reliable D call. Per the germline V gene, CDR1 is LGHNT and CDR2 is FRNRAP. The length of the CDR3 is 12 residues. Trimming pared 5 bases from V and 4 bases from J, leaving 6 bases between. The CDR3 region is CASGPEYNEQFF. The CDR3 DNA sequence: TGTGCTAGTGGTCCAGAGTACAATGAGCAGTTCTTC.

The chain has TRBV2 and TRBJ2-2; 12 bases are shared with TRBD1. CDR1 and CDR2 (germline): SNHLY, FYNNEI. The CDR3 covers 18 residues. With 8 bases clipped from V and 9 bases from J, the junction kept 19 bases outside the gene matches. CDR3 sequence (DNA): TGTGCCAGCCTCGCAGGGACAGGGGGCCCCGTAGGGGACCGGGAGCTGTTTTTT. Amino acids: CASLAGTGGPVGDRELFF.

The chain carries TRBV4-2 and TRBJ1-5; 7 nucleotides match TRBD1. Germline values: CDR1 LGHNA, CDR2 YNFKEQ. After removal of 0 bases from V and 4 bases from J, the junction contained 9 bases not matched to a gene. The CDR3 totals 17 residues. DNA of the CDR3: TGTGCCAGCAGCCAAGACTCCACAGGGGTGTCGAATCAGCCCCAGCATTTT. This codes for CASSQDSTGVSNQPQHF.

J is TRBJ1-1 and V is TRBV5-1, with D unclear. V dropped 0 bases and J dropped 4 bases, with 13 bases sitting between them. The germline CDR1 and CDR2 sequences are SGHRS and YFSETQ. The CDR3 is made up of 15 amino acids. DNA of the CDR3: TGCGCCAGCAGCTTGGCCGGGGTCTTCGGCACTGAAGCTTTCTTT. Its protein is CASSLAGVFGTEAFF.

The chain joins TRBV28 to TRBJ2-1; 9 bases line up with TRBD2. Germline-derived CDR1 and CDR2 are MDHEN and SYDVKM. V gave up 0 bases and J gave up 7 bases; unmatched junction bases: 10. This CDR3 is 17 amino acids long. The CDR3 nucleotides are TGTGCCAGCAGTTTATGGAACACGGCGGGAGGGCTAAATGAGCAGTTCTTC. Protein product: CASSLWNTAGGLNEQFF.

This clone occurred a few times. V is TRBV29-1 and J is TRBJ2-1; D is unclear. The CDR3 is made up of 16 amino acids. Between the trimmed V and J ends, which lost 1 base and 0 bases, there was a span of 13 bases. From germline, CDR1 is SQVTM and CDR2 ANQGSEA. CDR3 amino acids: CSVEGADPSSYNEQFF. CDR3 nucleotide sequence: TGCAGCGTTGAAGGGGCCGACCCGAGCTCCTACAATGAGCAGTTCTTC.

V gene TRBV5-6 combines with J gene TRBJ2-2; TRBD2 aligns across 8 bases. The CDR3 contains 19 residues. CDR1 is SGHDT and CDR2 is YYEEEE in the germline V gene. Trimming removed 3 bases from V and 2 bases from J; junction bases left unmatched: 15. In DNA, the CDR3 is TGTGCCAGCAGCTCCCCACCGGGTGGCGGACTAGCTAACACCGGGGAGCTGTTTTTT. Amino acids: CASSSPPGGGLANTGELFF.

This clone occurred a few times. Other nucleotide sequences in the sample specify the same CDR3. The chain uses TRBV11-1 and TRBJ1-3, with 8 positions matching TRBD1. Germline V gives CDR1 SGHAT, CDR2 FQDESV (reference sequence). Losses at the gene ends were 4 bases for V and 5 bases for J; bases not matched to a gene: 7. This CDR3 region has 15 residues. The CDR3 here is CASSSGAGGRNTIYF. CDR3 nucleotide sequence: TGTGCCAGCAGCTCCGGGGCAGGGGGCAGAAACACCATATATTTT.

Of note for this clone: This sample also contains other DNA sequences that code for the same CDR3. This rearrangement joins TRBV11-3 to TRBJ2-5; 8 nucleotides match TRBD2. V trimming: 1 base; J trimming: 5 bases; junction bases outside the gene matches: 9. Germline CDR1 SGHNT, CDR2 YENEEA. The CDR3 has 16 amino acids. DNA for the CDR3: TGTGCCAGCAGCTTAGGTCGGGGCGGGAGGATGGAGACCCAGTACTTC. Its protein is CASSLGRGGRMETQYF.

The count of this clone is one. V is TRBV18 and J is TRBJ2-3; 9 bases match TRBD1. V was pared by 3 bases and J by 6 bases, with 13 bases of the junction left unmatched. Germline CDR1 is KGHSH and CDR2 is LQKENI. This CDR3 has 17 residues. Here the CDR3 reads CASSPLTGTGSKDTQYF. The CDR3 coding sequence is TGTGCCAGCTCACCGTTGACCGGGACAGGGAGTAAGGATACGCAGTATTTT.

The rearrangement uses TRBV4-1 and TRBJ2-7; D is uncertain. Germline-derived CDR1 and CDR2 are MGHRA and YSYEKL. The CDR3 totals 14 residues. Trimming removed 1 base from V and 7 bases from J, with 14 bases in between. The CDR3 sequence is CASSQVMGMAEQYF. CDR3 sequence (DNA): TGCGCCAGCAGCCAAGTTATGGGAATGGCGGAGCAGTACTTC.

This clone was counted between two and nine times. The gene calls are TRBV30 and TRBJ2-1; D may correspond to TRBD1 or TRBD2 (5 bases each). CDR3 size: 15 residues. Trimming shortened V by 1 base and J by 3 bases, and 13 bases separated the two germline ends. Germline V gene data show CDR1 as GTSNPN and CDR2 as SVGIG (reference sequence). CDR3 amino acids: CAWSAGAGLYNEQFF. CDR3 DNA sequence: TGTGCCTGGAGTGCTGGGGCGGGCCTCTACAATGAGCAGTTCTTC.

The chain carries TRBV19 and TRBJ1-2; 8 positions match TRBD1. The V gene's germline CDR1 is LNHDA and CDR2 SQIVND (reference sequence). With 8 bases clipped from V and 4 bases from J, the junction kept 12 bases outside the gene matches. The CDR3 is made up of 15 amino acids. The CDR3 DNA reads TGTGCCAGTTTAAGGACAGGGAAGGTTGGCTATGGCTACACCTTC. Its protein product is CASLRTGKVGYGYTF. Drawing the rest from reference TRBV19 and TRBJ1-2, the complete variable domain is DGGITQSPKYLFRKEGQNVTLSCEQNLNHDAMYWYRQDPGQGLRLIYYSQIVNDFQKGDIAEGYSVSREKKESFPLTVTSAQKNPTAFYLCASLRTGKVGYGYTFGSGTRLTVV.